Listed below are T cell receptor beta chains from one sample, sequenced in a study of blood T cell repertoires in COVID-19. TCRdb keeps only in-frame clones here, not all; method: immunoSEQ multiplex PCR. The data contain under 200,000 clones, 86% of them singletons. The sequenced material came from peripheral blood. The origin of the receptors is a woman aged 80 or older in a cohort sampled during active or convalescent COVID-19. Both conserved end residues are part of each CDR3. Fields, in order: J gene, clone size, V gene, D gene, CDR3 protein, CDR3 DNA. D genes are given only for firm matches. The listing skips clone size in some rows; elsewhere it reads once, few, many or a size class.

>TRBJ2-5|.|TRBV5-4|.
CASSTTDQETQYF
TGTGCCAGCAGCACGACAGACCAAGAGACCCAGTACTTC
>TRBJ2-5|once|TRBV27|.
CASSPTSVGTQYF
TGTGCCAGCAGTCCAACCAGCGTGGGGACCCAGTACTTC
>TRBJ2-1|.|TRBV6-1|TRBD2
CASSGRLAGAMDEQFF
TGTGCCAGCAGTGGGCGACTAGCGGGAGCCATGGATGAGCAGTTCTTC
>TRBJ1-1|once|TRBV5-1|TRBD1
CASSFSSGQGMNGEAFF
TGCGCCAGCAGCTTCTCATCCGGACAGGGGATGAACGGTGAAGCTTTCTTT
>TRBJ2-2|.|TRBV11-2|TRBD1
CASIRTGNTGELFF
TGTGCCAGCATCCGGACAGGGAACACCGGGGAGCTGTTTTTT
>TRBJ1-4|.|TRBV2|.
CASGQSQEKLFF
TGTGCCAGCGGTCAGTCCCAGGAAAAACTGTTTTTT
>TRBJ1-5|.|TRBV21-1|.
CASSKAPGSNQPQHF
TGTGCCAGCAGCAAAGCACCGGGTAGCAATCAGCCCCAGCATTTT
>TRBJ1-2|.|TRBV5-6|TRBD1
CASSPGTEYGYTF
TGTGCCAGCAGCCCCGGGACAGAGTATGGCTACACCTTC
>TRBJ1-2|few|TRBV30|TRBD1
CAGTGGNYGYTF
TGTGCCGGGACAGGGGGTAACTATGGCTACACCTTC
>TRBJ1-6|.|TRBV11-2|.
CASMGGSSYNSPLHF
TGTGCCAGCATGGGGGGGAGCTCCTATAATTCACCCCTCCACTTT
>TRBJ1-2|.|TRBV28|.
CASTLQGVYGYTF
TGTGCCAGCACTTTACAGGGTGTCTATGGCTACACCTTC
>TRBJ1-1|.|TRBV7-2|TRBD1
CASSPDRGPVNTEAFF
TGTGCCAGCAGCCCAGACAGGGGTCCCGTGAACACTGAAGCTTTCTTT
>TRBJ2-3|.|TRBV21-1|.
CASSKEGNRVTDTQYF
TGTGCCAGCAGCAAAGAAGGGAACAGGGTCACAGATACGCAGTATTTT
>TRBJ1-4|.|TRBV4-3|.
CASSQETGPEKLFF
TGCGCCAGCAGCCAGGAAACAGGGCCAGAAAAACTGTTTTTT
>TRBJ2-3|.|TRBV12-5|.
CASAQPGTSTDTQYF
TGTGCTAGTGCCCAACCCGGGACTTCCACAGATACGCAGTATTTT
>TRBJ1-4|.|TRBV5-1|.
CASAGPEGEKLFF
TGCGCTAGCGCGGGACCTGAGGGTGAAAAACTGTTTTTT
>TRBJ1-4|once|TRBV14|.
CASSLASLSTNEKLFF
TGTGCCAGCAGCCTTGCGTCCCTATCAACTAATGAAAAACTGTTTTTT
>TRBJ1-1|.|TRBV29-1|.
CSVDRNTEAFF
TGCAGCGTTGATCGGAACACTGAAGCTTTCTTT
>TRBJ1-1|once|TRBV18|.
CASSPREGNTEAFF
TGTGCCAGCTCACCACGGGAGGGTAACACTGAAGCTTTCTTT
>TRBJ2-3|.|TRBV16|.
CASSQSAPGPRGTQYF
TGTGCCAGCAGCCAATCGGCCCCGGGCCCCCGAGGGACGCAGTATTTT
>TRBJ1-1|.|TRBV10-3|TRBD1
CAIGSGGFTEAFF
TGTGCCATCGGATCAGGGGGCTTCACTGAAGCTTTCTTT
>TRBJ2-3|.|TRBV11-2|TRBD2
CASSLLLAGGGTDTQYF
TGTGCCAGCAGCTTATTACTAGCGGGAGGGGGCACAGATACGCAGTATTTT
>TRBJ2-2|.|TRBV7-6|TRBD1
CASSSHGGQGDNTGELFF
TGTGCCAGCAGCTCTCACGGCGGACAGGGTGACAACACCGGGGAGCTGTTTTTT
>TRBJ1-2|many|TRBV12-3/TRBV12-4|TRBD1
CASSPTGNRGYTF
TGTGCCAGCAGTCCGACAGGGAATAGGGGCTACACCTTC
>TRBJ2-7|.|TRBV28|TRBD2
CASSFGGNSYEQYF
TGTGCCAGCAGTTTCGGGGGGAACTCCTACGAGCAGTACTTC
>TRBJ1-4|.|TRBV6-1|.
CASSEFGGLNNEKLFF
TGTGCCAGCAGTGAATTTGGGGGCCTTAATAATGAAAAACTGTTTTTT
>TRBJ2-1|once|TRBV5-1|TRBD1
CASSLGQGNNEQFF
TGCGCCAGCAGCTTGGGACAGGGAAACAATGAGCAGTTCTTC
>TRBJ1-5|.|TRBV2|TRBD1
CASTGQGFDQPQHF
TGTGCCAGCACCGGACAGGGCTTCGATCAGCCCCAGCATTTT
>TRBJ1-4|.|TRBV10-1|TRBD1
CASRSDRDLYEKLFF
TGCGCCAGCAGATCAGACAGGGATTTATATGAAAAACTGTTTTTT
>TRBJ2-1|.|TRBV19|TRBD2
CASIEGLAGSGEQFF
TGTGCCAGTATAGAAGGGCTAGCGGGTTCTGGGGAGCAGTTCTTC
>TRBJ2-5|.|TRBV5-1|TRBD2
CASSDISGSKETQYF
TGCGCCAGCAGCGACATTAGCGGGAGTAAAGAGACCCAGTACTTC
>TRBJ2-1|once|TRBV18|TRBD2
CASSPGVSGRSYNEQFF
TGTGCCAGCTCACCCGGAGTGAGCGGGAGGTCCTACAATGAGCAGTTCTTC